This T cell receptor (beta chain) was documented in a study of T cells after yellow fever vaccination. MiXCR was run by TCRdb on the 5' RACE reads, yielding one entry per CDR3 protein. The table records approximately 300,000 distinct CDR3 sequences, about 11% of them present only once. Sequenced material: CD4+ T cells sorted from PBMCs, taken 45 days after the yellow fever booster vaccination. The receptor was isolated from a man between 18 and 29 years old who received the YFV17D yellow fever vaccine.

As DNA, the CDR3 is TGTGCCAGCAGCTTACCGGACTTTGGAAACACCATATATTTT. Translated, it gives CASSLPDFGNTIYF. This chain connects TRBV5-6 to TRBJ1-3; D uncertain. Germline CDR1 reads SGHDT; CDR2 reads YYEEEE. The CDR3 length is 14 residues. Trimming took 2 bases from V and 3 from J, leaving 9 bases between them.